This T cell receptor (beta chain) was sequenced in a study of vaccination effects on CD4 cells after COVID-19. This clone appeared a single time. The antigen is not known. CDR1 is LGHNA and CDR2 is YSLEER in the germline V gene. The CDR3 is 17 residues long. Trimming removed 2 bases from V and 4 bases from J; junction bases left unmatched: 5. Using viral peptide pools, the ViraFEST assay grew out antigen-specific CD4+ T cells prior to sequencing. Upon completion of about eleven days in culture, CD4+ T cells were isolated. Among the vaccine recipients, none had a prior SARS-CoV-2 infection, and nucleocapsid antibodies were negative. Clones were sequenced by immunoSEQ multiplex PCR, and TCRdb holds only the in-frame ones, with some missing. This table holds tens of thousands of clones, approximately 70% found once.

The sequence was collected from a human donor who received a COVID-19 vaccine. The specimen was CD4+ T cells from PBMCs cultured with HCoV-OC43 spike peptides, collected before COVID-19 vaccination. Stated subset: HCoV-OC43 spike overlapping peptide pool stimulation. The chain recombines TRBV4-3 with TRBJ2-3; 14 bases align to TRBD2. The CDR3 protein is CASSQYTTSGGADTQYF. CDR3 in DNA: TGCGCCAGCAGCCAATATACGACTAGCGGGGGGGCAGATACGCAGTATTTT.